This TCR beta chain was sequenced in a study of response to subunit inactivated influenza vaccine. This clonotype appeared a few times. The target antigen is unknown. Each CDR3 protein is one row after TCRdb ran MiXCR on the RT-PCR reads. Of 430,000 or so distinct CDR3 sequences in the sample, roughly 9.7% were seen once. General study findings and limits: The authors suggested that few new T cells are recruited per seasonal influenza vaccination.

Per the germline V gene, CDR1 is SGHRS and CDR2 is YFSETQ. This CDR3 spans 14 amino acids. The V and J ends lost 0 bases and 7 bases respectively, with 10 bases between them. This clonotype was obtained from a man aged 45-60 years who received an inactivated influenza vaccine. Sequences were derived from PBMCs from blood, sampled 35 to 45 days after vaccination. V and J are TRBV5-1 and TRBJ1-4, with no clear D. In nucleotides, the CDR3 is TGCGCCAGCAGCTTGGTGTCCTGGGGTGAAAAACTGTTTTTT. Its protein is CASSLVSWGEKLFF. The complete variable domain, with remaining parts taken from reference TRBV5-1 and TRBJ1-4, reads KAGVTQTPRYLIKTRGQQVTLSCSPISGHRSVSWYQQTPGQGLQFLFEYFSETQRNKGNFPGRFSGRQFSNSRSEMNVSTLELGDSALYLCASSLVSWGEKLFFGSGTQLSVL.